This T cell receptor (beta chain) was documented in a study of OX40 agonist ivuxolimab in advanced cancers. Overall study: Patients in the trial were receiving intravenous ivuxolimab every 2 weeks, at doses of 0.01 to 10 mg/kg. Partial responses were seen in three patients, one with hepatocellular carcinoma and two with cutaneous melanoma. Melanoma, hepatocellular carcinoma, head and neck or renal cell cancer occurred in dose-escalation patients.

This CDR3 region has 14 residues. V was cut by 6 bases and J by 7 bases, with 15 bases left in between. Germline V gives CDR1 MDHEN, CDR2 SYDVKM. Sequencing was performed with immunoSEQ multiplex PCR; in TCRdb, only in-frame clones are kept and a portion is missing. The repertoire includes 100,000 to 120,000 clones, approximately 89% of them detected once, and 0.27% sits in the top ten. As regards this clone: The sample has other DNA sequences that encode this CDR3 too.

The J gene is TRBJ1-4, the V gene TRBV28, with D unresolved. The sequence was obtained from an adult with an advanced solid tumor such as melanoma, head and neck, liver or kidney cancer. The sequenced sample was CD4+ or CD8+ T cells sorted from blood, obtained in a trial of the OX40 agonist ivuxolimab. The CDR3 DNA is TGTGCCAGCAGGATCGGTGGGCAGAGTGAAAAACTGTTTTTT. Protein: CASRIGGQSEKLFF.